Listed below are T cell receptor beta chains from one sample, sequenced in a study of cytomegalovirus exposure and HLA in healthy donors. Some clones are missing from TCRdb's copy, which holds only in-frame ones; the method was immunoSEQ multiplex PCR. The sample has some 150,000 clones; around 87% are singletons. Input material: PBMCs. The origin of the receptors is a woman in her twenties or thirties in good health and CMV-seronegative. Each CDR3 is given with its conserved first and last residue. D genes are given only for firm matches. Expanded clones get a size class; other rows say once, few or many, or leave the size out.

TRBD1,TRBV10-3,few,TRBJ2-3,CASSPGQITDTQYF,TGTGCCAGCTCACCGGGACAGATCACAGATACGCAGTATTTT
TRBD1,TRBV28,NA,TRBJ1-4,CASNVRDRLATNEKLFF,TGTGCCAGCAATGTGCGGGACAGACTTGCAACTAATGAAAAACTGTTTTTT
NA,TRBV6-5,few,TRBJ1-5,CASSLQGPNQPQHF,TGTGCCAGCAGCCTACAGGGCCCCAATCAGCCCCAGCATTTT
TRBD1,TRBV6-5,NA,TRBJ1-1,CASSYSVQGGTEAFF,TGTGCCAGCAGTTACTCCGTCCAGGGGGGCACTGAAGCTTTCTTT
NA,TRBV4-3,NA,TRBJ2-1,CASSKLVRDEQFF,TGCGCCAGCAGTAAATTGGTCCGGGATGAGCAGTTCTTC
NA,TRBV20-1,once,TRBJ2-7,CSVQGSYEQYF,TGCAGTGTACAGGGCTCCTACGAGCAGTACTTC
TRBD1,TRBV7-9,once,TRBJ1-4,CASSVGQGRGNEKLFF,TGTGCCAGCAGCGTCGGACAGGGGCGAGGTAATGAAAAACTGTTTTTT
TRBD2,TRBV9,few,TRBJ2-3,CASSVGGAGTSSTDTQYF,TGTGCCAGCAGCGTAGGTGGAGCGGGGACGTCTAGCACAGATACGCAGTATTTT
TRBD1,TRBV5-1,once,TRBJ2-5,CASSLGGTGSREQYF,TGCGCCAGCAGCTTGGGCGGGACAGGGTCTCGGGAGCAGTACTTC
NA,TRBV7-6,NA,TRBJ1-1,CASSLATGLTEAFF,TGTGCCAGCAGCTTAGCCACAGGGCTCACTGAAGCTTTCTTT
NA,TRBV11-2,NA,TRBJ2-5,CASSLAHSETQYF,TGTGCCAGCAGCTTAGCCCACTCCGAGACCCAGTACTTC
NA,TRBV30,NA,TRBJ2-7,CAWSVFGDEQYF,TGTGCCTGGAGTGTATTCGGGGACGAGCAGTACTTC
TRBD2,TRBV5-4,once,TRBJ2-1,CASSLPGTSGNNEQFF,TGTGCCAGCAGCTTGCCCGGGACTAGCGGGAACAATGAGCAGTTCTTC
NA,TRBV25-1,once,TRBJ1-1,CASSGGRWMNTEAFF,TGTGCCAGCAGCGGGGGTCGGTGGATGAACACTGAAGCTTTCTTT
NA,TRBV19,NA,TRBJ1-4,CASSFHRYEKLFF,TGTGCCAGTAGTTTTCACAGATATGAAAAACTGTTTTTT
NA,TRBV28,NA,TRBJ2-1,CASSFIALRHYNEQFF,TGTGCCAGCAGTTTTATAGCCCTTAGGCACTACAATGAGCAGTTCTTC
TRBD1,TRBV19,NA,TRBJ1-6,CASKSFGTANSPLHF,TGTGCCAGTAAAAGCTTCGGGACAGCAAATTCACCCCTCCACTTT
NA,TRBV19,NA,TRBJ2-1,CASSIVDRRSHNEQFF,TGTGCCAGTAGTATAGTAGACAGGCGATCTCACAATGAGCAGTTCTTC
TRBD1,TRBV7-6,NA,TRBJ2-5,CASSLGGGSETQYF,TGTGCCAGCAGCTTAGGAGGGGGCTCGGAGACCCAGTACTTC
NA,TRBV5-4,NA,TRBJ1-5,CASSYIEPGHVYSNQPQHF,TGTGCCAGCAGCTATATAGAACCGGGACACGTCTATAGCAATCAGCCCCAGCATTTT
NA,TRBV19,NA,TRBJ2-1,CASSIGTPGEQFF,TGTGCCAGTAGTATTGGGACACCGGGTGAGCAGTTCTTC
TRBD1,TRBV5-4,NA,TRBJ2-5,CASSQQGAVETQYF,TGTGCCAGCAGCCAACAGGGGGCGGTTGAGACCCAGTACTTC
TRBD1,TRBV5-1,NA,TRBJ2-3,CASSFIQGAPSTDTQYF,TGCGCCAGCAGCTTCATACAGGGGGCACCTAGCACAGATACGCAGTATTTT
TRBD2,TRBV6-1,NA,TRBJ2-5,CASVAGGGQETQYF,TGTGCCAGCGTGGCGGGGGGCGGCCAAGAGACCCAGTACTTC
TRBD2,TRBV19,NA,TRBJ2-1,CASSTSGSSYNEQFF,TGTGCCAGTAGTACTAGCGGGTCCTCCTACAATGAGCAGTTCTTC
TRBD1,TRBV28,NA,TRBJ1-1,CASSLQGVRSEAFF,TGTGCCAGCAGTTTACAGGGGGTGAGGTCTGAAGCTTTCTTT
TRBD1,TRBV28,NA,TRBJ1-2,CASSRDRAYGYTF,TGTGCCAGCAGCCGCGACAGGGCCTATGGCTACACCTTC
NA,TRBV6-6,few,TRBJ1-1,CASSRSRVNTEAFF,TGTGCCAGCAGTAGGAGCCGGGTGAACACTGAAGCTTTCTTT
NA,TRBV27,NA,TRBJ2-7,CASSSPGEQGKYEQYF,TGTGCCAGCAGTTCCCCGGGCGAACAGGGAAAGTACGAGCAGTACTTC
TRBD2,TRBV28,NA,TRBJ2-7,CASSPAGVGTYEQYF,TGTGCCAGCAGCCCCGCGGGGGTGGGAACCTACGAGCAGTACTTC
NA,TRBV6-6,once,TRBJ1-1,CASSSPFGGNTEAFF,TGTGCCAGCAGTTCCCCGTTCGGAGGGAACACTGAAGCTTTCTTT
NA,TRBV5-1,NA,TRBJ2-1,CASSLDRISYNEQFF,TGCGCCAGCAGCCTGGACAGAATATCTTACAATGAGCAGTTCTTC
NA,TRBV5-4,NA,TRBJ1-2,CASSLDSTNYGYTF,TGTGCCAGCAGCTTGGACAGTACTAACTATGGCTACACCTTC
NA,TRBV6-5,NA,TRBJ1-1,CASSYSATLNTEAFF,TGTGCCAGCAGTTACTCGGCAACGCTGAACACTGAAGCTTTCTTT
TRBD1,TRBV30,NA,TRBJ2-7,CAWSFWTGNEQYF,TGTGCCTGGAGTTTTTGGACAGGGAACGAGCAGTACTTC
NA,TRBV7-7,NA,TRBJ2-5,CASSHSQGETQYF,TGTGCTAGCAGCCACTCCCAGGGAGAGACCCAGTACTTC
TRBD1,TRBV6-1,NA,TRBJ1-2,CASVSTGGDYGYTF,TGTGCCAGCGTAAGCACAGGGGGGGACTATGGCTACACCTTC
TRBD2,TRBV7-2,NA,TRBJ2-7,CASSLTAGKPHEQYF,TGTGCCAGCAGCTTGACAGCGGGAAAGCCCCACGAGCAGTACTTC
NA,TRBV4-1,once,TRBJ2-1,CASSQDGRGQMNNEQFF,TGCGCCAGCAGCCAAGATGGGCGGGGACAGATGAACAATGAGCAGTTCTTC
NA,TRBV30,NA,TRBJ1-1,CAWSEGWSDRRTEAFF,TGTGCCTGGAGTGAGGGGTGGAGTGATAGACGGACTGAAGCTTTCTTT
NA,TRBV28,NA,TRBJ1-5,CASSLFRDSNQPQHF,TGTGCCAGCAGTTTATTTCGGGATAGCAATCAGCCCCAGCATTTT
NA,TRBV28,NA,TRBJ1-4,CASGGEKLFF,TGTGCCAGCGGCGGAGAAAAACTGTTTTTT
NA,TRBV5-6,NA,TRBJ1-1,CASSLGGGNTEAFF,TGTGCCAGCAGCTTAGGGGGGGGGAACACTGAAGCTTTCTTT
NA,TRBV28,NA,TRBJ2-7,CASSPLASSSYEQYF,TGTGCCAGCAGTCCCCTCGCATCGAGCTCCTACGAGCAGTACTTC
NA,TRBV2,NA,TRBJ2-3,CASSRVVSTDTQYF,TGTGCCAGCAGTCGAGTCGTTAGCACAGATACGCAGTATTTT
NA,TRBV10-3,NA,TRBJ1-2,CAISGLGPANYGYTF,TGTGCCATCAGTGGACTAGGGCCCGCTAACTATGGCTACACCTTC
NA,TRBV7-9,NA,TRBJ1-5,CASSLAAPGLIGNQPQHF,TGTGCCAGCAGCTTAGCGGCCCCAGGGCTAATCGGCAATCAGCCCCAGCATTTT
TRBD1,TRBV15,NA,TRBJ2-5,CATRDRSQETQYF,TGTGCCACCCGGGACAGATCTCAAGAGACCCAGTACTTC
NA,TRBV7-2,once,TRBJ1-1,CASSRTRGFNTEAFF,TGTGCCAGCAGCCGGACTAGAGGGTTTAACACTGAAGCTTTCTTT
TRBD2,TRBV4-3,few,TRBJ2-1,CASSPQAGSPYNEQFF,TGCGCCAGCAGCCCGCAAGCGGGGTCGCCCTACAATGAGCAGTTCTTC
TRBD1,TRBV6-5,NA,TRBJ2-7,CASSRRQGLSYEQYF,TGTGCCAGCAGCCGTAGACAGGGGCTCTCCTACGAGCAGTACTTC
NA,TRBV21-1,once,TRBJ1-4,CASSKGQTNEKLFF,TGTGCCAGCAGCAAAGGACAGACTAATGAAAAACTGTTTTTT
TRBD1,TRBV19,NA,TRBJ2-7,CASSRGSDRAYEQYF,TGTGCCAGTAGCCGTGGTTCGGACAGGGCCTACGAGCAGTACTTC
TRBD1,TRBV5-1,few,TRBJ1-3,CASSLAPYARGSGNTIYF,TGCGCCAGCAGCTTGGCTCCTTATGCCAGGGGGTCGGGAAACACCATATATTTT
TRBD2,TRBV5-4,NA,TRBJ2-1,CASSLGRGGNNEQFF,TGTGCCAGCAGCTTGGGACGGGGGGGCAATAATGAGCAGTTCTTC
TRBD1,TRBV20-1,NA,TRBJ2-7,CSARDSEQYF,TGCAGTGCTCGGGACAGCGAGCAGTACTTC
TRBD2,TRBV7-3,once,TRBJ2-7,CASISGNYEQYF,TGTGCCAGCATTAGCGGGAACTACGAGCAGTACTTC
TRBD2,TRBV10-3,NA,TRBJ2-7,CAISESPRGAYEQYF,TGTGCCATCAGTGAGAGTCCGCGGGGGGCCTACGAGCAGTACTTC
TRBD1,TRBV29-1,NA,TRBJ2-5,CSVARAGGARLWETQYF,TGCAGCGTTGCGCGGGCAGGGGGCGCGAGGTTGTGGGAGACCCAGTACTTC